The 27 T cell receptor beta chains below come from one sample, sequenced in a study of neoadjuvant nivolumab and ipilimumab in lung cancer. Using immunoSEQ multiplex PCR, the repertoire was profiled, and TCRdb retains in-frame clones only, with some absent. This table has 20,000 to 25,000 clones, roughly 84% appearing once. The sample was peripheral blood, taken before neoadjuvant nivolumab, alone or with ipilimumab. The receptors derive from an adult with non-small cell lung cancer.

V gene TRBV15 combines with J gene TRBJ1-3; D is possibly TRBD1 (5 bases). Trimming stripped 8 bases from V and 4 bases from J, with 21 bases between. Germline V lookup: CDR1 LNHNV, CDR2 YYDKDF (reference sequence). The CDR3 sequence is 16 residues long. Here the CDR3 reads CATARDGRAGGNTIYF. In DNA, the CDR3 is TGTGCCACCGCCCGGGACGGACGAGCGGGAGGAAACACCATATATTTT. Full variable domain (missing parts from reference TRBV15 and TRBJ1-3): DAMVIQNPRYQVTQFGKPVTLSCSQTLNHNVMYWYQQKSSQAPKLLFHYYDKDFNNEADTPDNFQSRRPNTSFCFLDIRSPGLGDTAMYLCATARDGRAGGNTIYFGEGSWLTVV.

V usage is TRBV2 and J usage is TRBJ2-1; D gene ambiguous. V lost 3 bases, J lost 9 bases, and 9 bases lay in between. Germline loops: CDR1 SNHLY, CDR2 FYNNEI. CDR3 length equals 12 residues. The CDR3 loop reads CASSDPDSEQFF. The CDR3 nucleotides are TGTGCCAGCAGTGACCCAGATTCTGAGCAGTTCTTC.

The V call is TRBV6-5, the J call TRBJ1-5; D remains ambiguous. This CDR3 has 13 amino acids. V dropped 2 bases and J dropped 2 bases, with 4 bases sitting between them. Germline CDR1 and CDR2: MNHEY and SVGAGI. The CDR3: CASSYRGNQPQHF. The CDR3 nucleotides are TGTGCCAGCAGTTACAGGGGCAATCAGCCCCAGCATTTT.

CDR3 sequence reads: CASSESAPGNTIYF. The DNA of the CDR3 is TGTGCCAGCAGTGAATCTGCCCCAGGAAACACCATATATTTT. This chain links TRBV6-1 with TRBJ1-3; D ambiguous. Germline V gene data show CDR1 as MNHNS and CDR2 as SASEGT. CDR3 length: 14 residues. V was cut by 2 bases and J by 4 bases, with 9 bases left in between.

For the CDR3, the DNA is TGTGCCACCAGCAGATCGAACACTGAAGCTTTCTTT. This encodes CATSRSNTEAFF. V and J are TRBV15 and TRBJ1-1; D gene unclear. The V gene lost 2 bases and the J gene lost 1 base, with 2 bases spanning the gap. The CDR3 is made up of 12 amino acids. Germline lookup yields CDR1 LNHNV and CDR2 YYDKDF (reference sequence). Complete variable domain (other parts from reference TRBV15 and TRBJ1-1): DAMVIQNPRYQVTQFGKPVTLSCSQTLNHNVMYWYQQKSSQAPKLLFHYYDKDFNNEADTPDNFQSRRPNTSFCFLDIRSPGLGDTAMYLCATSRSNTEAFFGQGTRLTVV.

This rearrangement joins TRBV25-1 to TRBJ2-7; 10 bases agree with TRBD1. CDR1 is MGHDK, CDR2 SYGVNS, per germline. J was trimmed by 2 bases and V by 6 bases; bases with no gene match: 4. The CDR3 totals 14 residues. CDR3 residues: CASRGTGETYEQYF. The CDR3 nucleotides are TGTGCCAGCAGAGGGACAGGGGAGACCTACGAGCAGTACTTC.

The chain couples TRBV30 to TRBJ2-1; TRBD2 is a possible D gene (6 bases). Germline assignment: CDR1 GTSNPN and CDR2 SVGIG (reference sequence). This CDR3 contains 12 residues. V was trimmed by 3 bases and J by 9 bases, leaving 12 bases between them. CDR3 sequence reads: CAWRSAGSEQFF. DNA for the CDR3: TGTGCCTGGAGATCTGCCGGGAGTGAGCAGTTCTTC.

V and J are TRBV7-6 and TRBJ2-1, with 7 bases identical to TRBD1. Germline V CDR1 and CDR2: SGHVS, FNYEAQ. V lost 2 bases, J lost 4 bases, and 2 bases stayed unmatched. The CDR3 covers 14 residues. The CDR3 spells CASSLWDSYNEQFF. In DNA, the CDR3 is TGTGCCAGCAGCTTATGGGACAGTTACAATGAGCAGTTCTTC.

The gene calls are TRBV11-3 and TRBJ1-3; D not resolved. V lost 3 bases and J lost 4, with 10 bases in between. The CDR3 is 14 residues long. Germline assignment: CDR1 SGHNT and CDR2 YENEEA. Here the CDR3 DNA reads TGTGCCAGCAGCTTTTCGGGTTACGGAAACACCATATATTTT. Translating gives CASSFSGYGNTIYF.

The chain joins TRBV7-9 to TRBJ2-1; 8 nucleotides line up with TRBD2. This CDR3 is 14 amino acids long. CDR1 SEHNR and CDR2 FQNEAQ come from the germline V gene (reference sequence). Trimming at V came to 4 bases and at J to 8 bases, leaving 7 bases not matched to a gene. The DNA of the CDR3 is TGTGCCAGCAGCTCTTCGGGGACTAGAGATGAGCAGTTCTTC. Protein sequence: CASSSSGTRDEQFF.

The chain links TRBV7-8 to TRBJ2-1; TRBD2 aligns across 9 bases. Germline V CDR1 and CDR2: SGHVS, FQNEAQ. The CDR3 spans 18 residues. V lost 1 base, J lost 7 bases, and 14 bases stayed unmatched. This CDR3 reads CASSLDPRVSGSLNEQFF. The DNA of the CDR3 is TGTGCCAGCAGCTTAGATCCGAGGGTTAGCGGGAGCCTGAATGAGCAGTTCTTC. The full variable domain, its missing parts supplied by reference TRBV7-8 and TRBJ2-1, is GAGVSQSPRYKVAKRGQDVALRCDPISGHVSLFWYQQALGQGPEFLTYFQNEAQLDKSGLPSDRFFAERPEGSVSTLKIQRTQQEDSAVYLCASSLDPRVSGSLNEQFFGPGTRLTVL.

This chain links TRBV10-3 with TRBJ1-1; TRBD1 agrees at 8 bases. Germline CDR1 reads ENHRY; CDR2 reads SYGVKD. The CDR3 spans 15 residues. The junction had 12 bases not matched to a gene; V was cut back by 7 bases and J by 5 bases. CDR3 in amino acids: CAITPSTGEGTEAFF. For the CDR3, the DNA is TGTGCCATCACGCCATCGACAGGGGAGGGAACTGAAGCTTTCTTT.

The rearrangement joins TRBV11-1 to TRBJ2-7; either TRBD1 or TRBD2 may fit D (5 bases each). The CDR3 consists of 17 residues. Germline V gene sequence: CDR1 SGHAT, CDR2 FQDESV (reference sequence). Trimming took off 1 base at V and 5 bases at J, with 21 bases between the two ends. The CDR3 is CASSLELRRAGRNEQYF. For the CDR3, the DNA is TGTGCCAGCAGCTTAGAATTGCGGCGGGCAGGGCGTAACGAGCAGTACTTC. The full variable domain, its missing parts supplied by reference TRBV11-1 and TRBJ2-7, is EAEVAQSPRYKITEKSQAVAFWCDPISGHATLYWYRQILGQGPELLVQFQDESVVDDSQLPKDRFSAERLKGVDSTLKIQPAELGDSAMYLCASSLELRRAGRNEQYFGPGTRLTVT.

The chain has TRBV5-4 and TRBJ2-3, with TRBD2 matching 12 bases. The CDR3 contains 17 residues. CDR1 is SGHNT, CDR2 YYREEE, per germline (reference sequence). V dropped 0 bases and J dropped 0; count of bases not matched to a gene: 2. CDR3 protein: CASSLGLAGASTDTQYF. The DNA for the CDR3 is TGTGCCAGCAGCTTGGGACTAGCGGGAGCGAGCACAGATACGCAGTATTTT.

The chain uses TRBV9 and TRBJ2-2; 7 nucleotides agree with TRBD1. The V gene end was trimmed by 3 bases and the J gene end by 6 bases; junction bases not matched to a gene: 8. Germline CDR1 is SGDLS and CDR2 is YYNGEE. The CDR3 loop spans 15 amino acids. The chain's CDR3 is CASSATGVVAGELFF. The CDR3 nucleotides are TGTGCCAGCAGCGCAACAGGGGTAGTGGCCGGGGAGCTGTTTTTT.

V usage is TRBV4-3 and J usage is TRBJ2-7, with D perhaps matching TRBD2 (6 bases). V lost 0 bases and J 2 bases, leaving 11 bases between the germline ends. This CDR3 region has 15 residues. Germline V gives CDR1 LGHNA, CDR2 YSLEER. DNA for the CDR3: TGCGCCAGCAGCCAAGACGGAGGGCGACCCTACGAGCAGTACTTC. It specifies CASSQDGGRPYEQYF.

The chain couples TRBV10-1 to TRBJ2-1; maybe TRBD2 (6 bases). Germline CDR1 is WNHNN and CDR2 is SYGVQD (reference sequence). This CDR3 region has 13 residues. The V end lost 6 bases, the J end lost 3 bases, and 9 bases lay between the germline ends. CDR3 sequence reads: CASRPGSYNEQFF. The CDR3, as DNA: TGCGCCAGCAGACCCGGGAGCTACAATGAGCAGTTCTTC.

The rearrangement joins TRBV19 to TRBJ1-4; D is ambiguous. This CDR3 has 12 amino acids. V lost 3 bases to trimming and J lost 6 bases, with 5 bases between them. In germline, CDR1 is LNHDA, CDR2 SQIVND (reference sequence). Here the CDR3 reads CASSIRDEKLFF. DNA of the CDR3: TGTGCCAGTAGTATTAGGGATGAAAAACTGTTTTTT.

Here the CDR3 reads CSALRGGGGNEQFF. The CDR3 region has the DNA TGCAGCGCCCTTCGGGGTGGGGGGGGAAATGAGCAGTTCTTC. The chain uses TRBV29-1 and TRBJ2-1; 7 bases fit TRBD2. CDR1 is SQVTM, CDR2 ANQGSEA, per germline. CDR3 length: 14 amino acids. V lost 7 bases, J lost 7 bases, and 13 bases stayed unmatched.

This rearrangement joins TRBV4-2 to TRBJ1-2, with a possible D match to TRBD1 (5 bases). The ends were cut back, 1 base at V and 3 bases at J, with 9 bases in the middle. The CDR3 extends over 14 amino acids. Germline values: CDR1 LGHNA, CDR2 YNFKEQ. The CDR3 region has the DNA TGTGCCAGCAGCCAAGTTCGGGACGACTATGGCTACACCTTC. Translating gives CASSQVRDDYGYTF.

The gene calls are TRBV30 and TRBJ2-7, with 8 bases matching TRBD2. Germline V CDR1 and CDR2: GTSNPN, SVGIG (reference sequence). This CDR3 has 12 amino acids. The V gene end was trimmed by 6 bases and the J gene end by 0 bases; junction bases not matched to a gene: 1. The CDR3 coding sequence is TGTGCCTGCGGGACTAGCTCCTACGAGCAGTACTTC. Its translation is CACGTSSYEQYF. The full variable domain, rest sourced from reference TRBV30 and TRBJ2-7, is SQTIHQWPATLVQPVGSPLSLECTVEGTSNPNLYWYRQAAGRGLQLLFYSVGIGQISSEVPQNLSASRPQDRQFILSSKKLLLSDSGFYLCACGTSSYEQYFGPGTRLTVT.

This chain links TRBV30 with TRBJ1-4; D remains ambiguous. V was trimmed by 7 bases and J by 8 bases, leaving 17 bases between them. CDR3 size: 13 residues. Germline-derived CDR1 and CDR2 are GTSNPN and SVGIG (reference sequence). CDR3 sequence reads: CALNIGPNEKLFF. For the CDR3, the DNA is TGTGCCTTAAACATAGGGCCAAACGAAAAACTGTTTTTT. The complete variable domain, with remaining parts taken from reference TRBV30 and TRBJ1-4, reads SQTIHQWPATLVQPVGSPLSLECTVEGTSNPNLYWYRQAAGRGLQLLFYSVGIGQISSEVPQNLSASRPQDRQFILSSKKLLLSDSGFYLCALNIGPNEKLFFGSGTQLSVL.

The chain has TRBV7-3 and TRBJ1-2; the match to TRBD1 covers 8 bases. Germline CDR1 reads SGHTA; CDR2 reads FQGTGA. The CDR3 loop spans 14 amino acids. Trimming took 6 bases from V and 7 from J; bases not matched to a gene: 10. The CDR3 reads CASSPTGGFGGYTF. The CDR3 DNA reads TGTGCCAGCAGTCCCACAGGGGGTTTTGGTGGCTACACCTTC.

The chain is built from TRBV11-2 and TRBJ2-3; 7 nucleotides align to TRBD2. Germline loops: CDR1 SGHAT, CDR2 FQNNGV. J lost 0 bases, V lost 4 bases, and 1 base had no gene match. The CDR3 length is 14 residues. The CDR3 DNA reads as TGTGCCAGCAGCTCGGGAGGCAGCACAGATACGCAGTATTTT. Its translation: CASSSGGSTDTQYF.

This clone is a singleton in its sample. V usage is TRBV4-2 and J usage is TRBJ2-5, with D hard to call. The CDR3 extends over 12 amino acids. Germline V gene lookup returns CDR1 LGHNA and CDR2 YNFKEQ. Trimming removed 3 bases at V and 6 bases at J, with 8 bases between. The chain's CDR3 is CASSHPIQTQYF. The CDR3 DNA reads TGTGCCAGCAGCCATCCGATTCAGACCCAGTACTTC.

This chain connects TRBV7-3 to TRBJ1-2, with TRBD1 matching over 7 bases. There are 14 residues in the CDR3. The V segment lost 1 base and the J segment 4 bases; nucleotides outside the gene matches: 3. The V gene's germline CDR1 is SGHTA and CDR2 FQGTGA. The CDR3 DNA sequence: TGTGCCAGCAGCTTAAGGGGACAGACCTATGGCTACACCTTC. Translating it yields CASSLRGQTYGYTF.

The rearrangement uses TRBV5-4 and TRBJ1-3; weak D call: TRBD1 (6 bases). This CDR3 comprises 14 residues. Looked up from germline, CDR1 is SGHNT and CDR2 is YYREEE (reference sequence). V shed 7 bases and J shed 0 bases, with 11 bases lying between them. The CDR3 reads CASERGNSGNTIYF. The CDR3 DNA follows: TGTGCCAGCGAGAGGGGGAACTCTGGAAACACCATATATTTT.